Below, 18 T cell receptor beta chains from the same sample are listed, as sequenced in a study of beta chain features in type 1 diabetes. The isolated RNA, all of it, was reverse transcribed, so expressed TCRB transcripts were what got sequenced. Clones were read by immunoSEQ multiplex PCR, and TCRdb kept only the in-frame ones, dropping some. The sample contains 400,000 to 600,000 clones, approximately 31% of which appear only once. Sequencing was carried out using naive CD4+ T cells from blood. These receptors were taken from a man aged 18 to 30 in good health.

The gene calls are TRBV7-2 and TRBJ1-2; a possible D gene is TRBD1 (5 bases). Germline loops: CDR1 SGHTA, CDR2 FQGNSA. CDR3 length: 14 residues. Trimming removed 6 bases at V and 4 bases at J, with 15 bases between. The CDR3 reads CASRLPGQSYGYTF. CDR3 nucleotides: TGTGCCAGCAGGCTCCCGGGGCAGTCCTATGGCTACACCTTC.

This clone was found a few times. The chain carries TRBV7-9 and TRBJ2-5, with 7 nucleotides matching TRBD1. In germline, CDR1 is SEHNR, CDR2 FQNEAQ (reference sequence). After removal of 0 bases from V and 5 bases from J, the junction contained 6 bases not matched to a gene. The CDR3 is 15 residues long. Written as DNA, the CDR3 is TGTGCCAGCAGCTTAGCCTTGACAGGGTCGGAGACCCAGTACTTC. Translation: CASSLALTGSETQYF.

This clone was picked up one time. This chain uses TRBV7-9 with TRBJ1-2; 8 bases match TRBD1. Germline V CDR1 and CDR2: SEHNR, FQNEAQ (reference sequence). This CDR3 comprises 15 residues. Germline trimming cut 4 bases from V and 7 bases from J; bases unmatched to any gene: 11. The CDR3, as DNA: TGTGCCAGCAGCTACTACAACGGACAGGGCAGTGGCTACACCTTC. Protein product: CASSYYNGQGSGYTF.

Only a few counts were recorded for this clone. J is TRBJ1-5 and V is TRBV7-2; D possibly corresponds to TRBD1 (6 bases). Germline assignment: CDR1 SGHTA and CDR2 FQGNSA. The germline V and J ends were trimmed by 5 bases and 4 bases, with 6 bases remaining between them. The CDR3 consists of 12 residues. As DNA, the CDR3 is TGTGCCAGCAGCGACAGGAATCAGCCCCAGCATTTT. Its translation: CASSDRNQPQHF. Looking up the rest from reference TRBV7-2 and TRBJ1-5 gives the full variable domain: GAGVSQSPSNKVTEKGKDVELRCDPISGHTALYWYRQSLGQGLEFLIYFQGNSAPDKSGLPSDRFSAERTGGSVSTLTIQRTQQEDSAVYLCASSDRNQPQHFGDGTRLSIL.

This rearrangement joins TRBV28 to TRBJ1-2; possibly TRBD1 for D (5 bases). The CDR3 is 13 residues long. Between the trimmed V and J ends, which lost 2 bases and 3 bases, there was a span of 7 bases. From germline, CDR1 is MDHEN and CDR2 SYDVKM. Written as DNA, the CDR3 is TGTGCCAGCAGTTTACCGGGGGACTATGGCTACACCTTC. This codes for CASSLPGDYGYTF.

This sequence joins TRBV29-1 and TRBJ1-2; maybe TRBD1 (6 bases). CDR1 is SQVTM and CDR2 is ANQGSEA in the germline V gene. The CDR3 is 11 residues long. V gave up 7 bases and J gave up 4 bases, with 10 bases separating them. The CDR3, as DNA: TGCAGCGGGTCGGGGGCCTATGGCTACACCTTC. It specifies CSGSGAYGYTF.

V is TRBV28 and J is TRBJ1-1; D gene unclear. CDR3 length: 14 amino acids. V gave up 6 bases and J gave up 3 bases, with 14 bases separating them. The V gene's germline CDR1 is MDHEN and CDR2 SYDVKM. The DNA of the CDR3 is TGTGCCAGCAGCCTCCTCGGCGGATACACTGAAGCTTTCTTT. Its protein is CASSLLGGYTEAFF.

This clone was observed a handful of times. The rearrangement joins TRBV29-1 to TRBJ1-2; D may be TRBD1 (6 bases). Trimming stripped 6 bases from V and 3 bases from J, with 17 bases between. CDR3 length equals 14 residues. Germline assignment: CDR1 SQVTM and CDR2 ANQGSEA. CDR3 region: CSVGTGFPDYGYTF. The CDR3, as DNA: TGCAGCGTGGGTACAGGGTTCCCTGACTATGGCTACACCTTC.

The chain links TRBV4-2 to TRBJ2-3; 10 bases fit TRBD2. J lost 2 bases, V lost 1 base, and 6 bases had no gene match. The CDR3 contains 17 residues. The germline CDR1 and CDR2 sequences are LGHNA and YNFKEQ. The CDR3 nucleotides read TGTGCCAGCAGCCAAGCCCCCCTAGCGGGGGCCACAGATACGCAGTATTTT. Its translation: CASSQAPLAGATDTQYF.

This clone showed up just a few times. The V and J genes are TRBV19 and TRBJ2-7; 8 bases agree with TRBD1. Trimming cost V 9 bases and J 2 bases; bases outside gene matches: 12. Germline V gives CDR1 LNHDA, CDR2 SQIVND (reference sequence). The CDR3 runs to 15 residues. The CDR3 loop reads CASQFDRGEPYEQYF. CDR3 nucleotides: TGTGCCAGCCAATTTGACAGGGGAGAACCCTACGAGCAGTACTTC.

This chain joins TRBV15 and TRBJ1-5; D is uncertain. Between the trimmed V and J ends, which lost 0 bases and 11 bases, there was a span of 11 bases. The CDR3 spans 13 residues. Per germline, CDR1 LNHNV and CDR2 YYDKDF (reference sequence). For the CDR3, the DNA is TGTGCCACCAGCAGAGACGGGGTCAGGACCCAGCATTTT. Its translation is CATSRDGVRTQHF. The entire variable domain, with the rest obtained from reference TRBV15 and TRBJ1-5, is as follows: DAMVIQNPRYQVTQFGKPVTLSCSQTLNHNVMYWYQQKSSQAPKLLFHYYDKDFNNEADTPDNFQSRRPNTSFCFLDIRSPGLGDTAMYLCATSRDGVRTQHFGDGTRLSIL.

The V gene is TRBV4-2, the J gene TRBJ2-1, with 8 bases aligning to TRBD1. The length of the CDR3 is 15 residues. Trimming at V came to 1 base and at J to 7 bases, leaving 6 bases not matched to a gene. CDR1 is LGHNA, CDR2 YNFKEQ, per germline. CDR3 sequence (DNA): TGTGCCAGCAGCCAAGTCGGACAGGGCGGGAATGAGCAGTTCTTC. Translating gives CASSQVGQGGNEQFF.

The chain is built from TRBV29-1 and TRBJ2-3; 8 bases line up with TRBD2. Germline trimming cut 5 bases from V and 0 bases from J; bases unmatched to any gene: 13. The CDR3 contains 17 residues. CDR1 and CDR2 (germline): SQVTM, ANQGSEA. CDR3 bases: TGCAGCGTTAACCGTGGGGGTAGCGGGATTAGCACAGATACGCAGTATTTT. Translation gives CSVNRGGSGISTDTQYF.

This clone has more than one count but fewer than ten. Other nucleotide sequences in the sample specify the same CDR3. The V and J genes are TRBV29-1 and TRBJ1-1; D gene ambiguous. This CDR3 comprises 13 residues. In germline, CDR1 is SQVTM, CDR2 ANQGSEA. Trimming removed 4 bases from V and 1 base from J, with 10 bases in between. CDR3 in amino acids: CSVVRSGNTEAFF. The CDR3 region has the DNA TGCAGCGTTGTGAGATCGGGGAACACTGAAGCTTTCTTT.

This clone showed up just a few times. The V call is TRBV7-9, the J call TRBJ1-1; 7 bases are shared with TRBD1. CDR3 length: 15 amino acids. Germline V gene sequence: CDR1 SEHNR, CDR2 FQNEAQ (reference sequence). J lost 4 bases, V lost 4 bases, and 9 bases had no gene match. CDR3 nucleotides: TGTGCCAGCAGCTCGACCCTGGACAGGAGCACTGAAGCTTTCTTT. Residues: CASSSTLDRSTEAFF.

The chain uses TRBV6-6 and TRBJ2-5; D not resolved. Germline V gene data show CDR1 as MNHNY and CDR2 as SVGAGI (reference sequence). The CDR3 is 12 amino acids. The ends were cut back, 5 bases at V and 5 bases at J, with 9 bases in the middle. The CDR3 region is CASSPGGETQYF. CDR3 DNA: TGTGCCAGCAGTCCGGGTGGGGAGACCCAGTACTTC.

Concerning this clone itself: Compared with germline, one end of the junction differs, possibly owing to a read error. The chain combines TRBV7-8 with TRBJ2-5; maybe TRBD2 (6 bases). The CDR3 spans 11 residues. CDR1 is SGHVS, CDR2 FQNEAQ, per germline. CDR3 protein: CASSLGREYHF. In DNA form, the CDR3 reads TGTGCCAGCAGCTTAGGACGGGAGTATCACTTC.

The chain employs TRBV19 and TRBJ2-4, with D possibly being TRBD1 or TRBD2 (5 bases each). The V end was cut by 7 bases, the J end by 8 bases, with 15 bases between. This CDR3 has 13 amino acids. The germline V gene has CDR1 LNHDA and CDR2 SQIVND (reference sequence). The CDR3, as DNA: TGTGCCAGTATAGGCCAGGGCGGGTACATTCAGTACTTC. Translated, it gives CASIGQGGYIQYF.